Included here is one T cell receptor beta chain sequence, with context. Its antigen is as yet unknown. Total RNA, at least 5 micrograms per sample, came from PBMCs. These data come from a study of blood T cells in healthy people across ages. A second PCR of roughly 7 to 11 cycles used a sample-barcoded 5' primer and a J-beta primer mix. TCRdb fed the 5' RACE reads into MiXCR, producing one record per CDR3 protein. Among roughly 1 million distinct CDR3 sequences listed, about 25% were seen once. This CDR3 contains 15 residues. Germline lookup yields CDR1 MNHEY and CDR2 SMNVEV (reference sequence). V gave up 7 bases and J gave up 9 bases, with 19 bases separating them. Overall study findings and caveats: Among T cells, TCR beta diversity per million cells dropped roughly linearly as age rose. Both higher diversity and more naive CD4+ cells marked long-lived donors when set against aged donors.

The same sample was also used in a study of T cells of mothers and their children.

Sequenced material: blood. The receptor was derived from a girl aged 2 to 10 in good health. V is TRBV27 and J is TRBJ1-6; D is uncertain. The CDR3 spells CASKFIPGSASPLHF. The CDR3 nucleotides read TGTGCCAGCAAGTTTATCCCCGGTTCCGCTTCACCCCTCCACTTT.